This T cell receptor (beta chain) stems from a study of blood T cell repertoires in COVID-19. Whole-study context: Samples taken during acute and convalescent COVID-19 were collected in the United States, Italy and Spain. From T cells, B-cell-depleted T cells, or PBMCs came the material, which was cDNA or gDNA.

This clone has a handful of counts. Source study methods: Amplifying reference gene primers gave estimates of nucleated cell counts. Sequencing used immunoSEQ multiplex PCR; TCRdb keeps in-frame clones, though not all of them. The D gene and trimming were derived from the DNA, and the V and J assignments and clone size from that table. Here the sample spans more than 90,000 clones, 85% to 90% being singletons. The germline CDR1 and CDR2 sequences are SGHRS and YFSETQ. The CDR3 sequence is 15 residues long. The V gene end was trimmed by 4 bases and the J gene end by 2 bases; junction bases not matched to a gene: 5.

V is TRBV5-1 and J is TRBJ2-2, with 7 bases aligning to TRBD2. This TCR came from a man in his 70s who had recovered from COVID-19. Sequencing input: peripheral blood. The CDR3 reads CASSGTSVNTGELFF. CDR3 sequence (DNA): TGCGCCAGCAGCGGTACTAGCGTAAACACCGGGGAGCTGTTTTTT.